The clone carrying this T cell receptor beta chain turned up a few times. This specimen comes from a study of blood T cell repertoires in COVID-19. The assay was immunoSEQ multiplex PCR, and TCRdb's table has in-frame clones only and misses some. The sample holds fewer than 300,000 clones; approximately 80% are singletons and the top ten take around 7.8%. This sequence originates from a human donor in a cohort sampled during active COVID-19. Sequenced material: peripheral blood.

CDR3 residues: CASSVGASGRGTGELFF. The DNA for the CDR3 is TGTGCCAGCAGCGTAGGGGCGAGCGGGAGGGGTACCGGGGAGCTGTTTTTT. The chain uses TRBV9 and TRBJ2-2; 10 bases match TRBD2. V lost 0 bases to trimming and J lost 5 bases; unmatched junction nucleotides: 7. CDR1 is SGDLS, CDR2 YYNGEE, per germline. The CDR3 totals 17 residues.